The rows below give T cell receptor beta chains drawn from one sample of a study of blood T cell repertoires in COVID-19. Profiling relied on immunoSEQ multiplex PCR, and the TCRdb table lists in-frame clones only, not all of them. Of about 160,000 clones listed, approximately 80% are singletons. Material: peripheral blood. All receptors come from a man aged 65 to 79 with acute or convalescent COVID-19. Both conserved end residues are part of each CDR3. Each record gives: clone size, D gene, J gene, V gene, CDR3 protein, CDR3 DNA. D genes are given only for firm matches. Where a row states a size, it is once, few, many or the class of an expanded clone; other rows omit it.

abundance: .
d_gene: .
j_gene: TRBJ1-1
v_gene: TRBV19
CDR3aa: CASSTRQEAFF
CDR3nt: TGTGCCAGTAGTACCCGACAGGAAGCTTTCTTT

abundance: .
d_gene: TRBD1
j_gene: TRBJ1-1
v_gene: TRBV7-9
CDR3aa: CASSPTSGTETEAFF
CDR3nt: TGTGCCAGCAGCCCGACCTCCGGGACAGAAACTGAAGCTTTCTTT

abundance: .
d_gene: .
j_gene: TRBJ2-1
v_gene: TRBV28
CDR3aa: CASLRPGFGSYNEQFF
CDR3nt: TGTGCCAGCCTACGGCCCGGGTTCGGCTCCTACAATGAGCAGTTCTTC

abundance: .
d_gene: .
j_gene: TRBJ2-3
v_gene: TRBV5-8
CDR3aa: CASSLAGGTPDTQYF
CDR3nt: TGTGCCAGCAGCTTGGCAGGGGGGACCCCGGATACGCAGTATTTT

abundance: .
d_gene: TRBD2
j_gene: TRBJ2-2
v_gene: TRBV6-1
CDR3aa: CASSEDPTSGSSGELFF
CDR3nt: TGTGCCAGCAGTGAAGATCCCACTAGCGGGAGCTCCGGGGAGCTGTTTTTT

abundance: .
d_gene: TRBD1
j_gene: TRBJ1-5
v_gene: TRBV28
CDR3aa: CASSLGSGQTHQPQHF
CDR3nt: TGTGCCAGCAGTTTGGGGTCGGGACAGACCCATCAGCCCCAGCATTTT

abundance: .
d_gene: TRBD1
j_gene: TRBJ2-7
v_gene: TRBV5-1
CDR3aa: CASSLSFPGTGAYEQYF
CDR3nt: TGCGCCAGCAGCTTGTCCTTCCCCGGGACAGGAGCCTACGAGCAGTACTTC

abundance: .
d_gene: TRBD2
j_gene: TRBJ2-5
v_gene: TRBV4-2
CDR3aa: CASSQDALGLAEFPQETQYF
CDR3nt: TGTGCCAGCAGCCAAGACGCTCTAGGACTAGCGGAATTCCCCCAAGAGACCCAGTACTTC

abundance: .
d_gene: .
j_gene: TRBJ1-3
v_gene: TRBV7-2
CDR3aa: CASSLQGLAGNTIYF
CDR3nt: TGTGCCAGCAGCCTACAGGGCCTAGCTGGAAACACCATATATTTT

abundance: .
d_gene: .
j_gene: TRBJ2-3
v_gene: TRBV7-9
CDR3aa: CASSSVHGTTYTDTQYF
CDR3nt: TGTGCCAGCAGCTCCGTTCACGGGACAACCTACACAGATACGCAGTATTTT

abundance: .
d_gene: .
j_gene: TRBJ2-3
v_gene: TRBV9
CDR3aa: CASSGRWGDPADTQYF
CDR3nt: TGTGCCAGCAGCGGAAGATGGGGGGATCCCGCAGATACGCAGTATTTT

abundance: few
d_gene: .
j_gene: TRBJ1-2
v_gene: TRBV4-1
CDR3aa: CASSQDQRTDGYTF
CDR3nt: TGCGCCAGCAGCCAAGATCAGCGGACAGATGGCTACACCTTC

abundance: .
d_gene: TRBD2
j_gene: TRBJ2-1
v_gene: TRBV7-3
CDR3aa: CASSSTSGGYNEQFF
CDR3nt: TGTGCCAGCAGCTCCACTAGCGGGGGGTACAATGAGCAGTTCTTC

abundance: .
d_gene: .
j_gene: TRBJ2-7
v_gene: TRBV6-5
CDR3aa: CASRYRGGYEQYF
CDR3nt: TGTGCCAGCAGGTACAGGGGGGGCTACGAGCAGTACTTC

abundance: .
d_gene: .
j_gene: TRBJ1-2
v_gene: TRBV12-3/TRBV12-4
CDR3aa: CASSFRGVDGYTF
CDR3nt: TGTGCCAGCAGTTTTCGGGGGGTTGATGGCTACACCTTC

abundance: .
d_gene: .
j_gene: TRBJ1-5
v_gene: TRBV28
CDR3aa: CASSGVQPQHF
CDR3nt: TGTGCCAGCTCAGGGGTTCAGCCCCAGCATTTT

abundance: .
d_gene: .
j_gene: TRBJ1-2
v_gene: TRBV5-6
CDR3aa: CASRVGAVLLYGYTF
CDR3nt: TGTGCCAGCAGGGTTGGGGCGGTTCTCCTCTATGGCTACACCTTC

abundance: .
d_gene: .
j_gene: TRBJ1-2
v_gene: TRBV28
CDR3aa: CASSPGFQIYGYTF
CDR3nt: TGTGCCAGCAGTCCGGGGTTTCAAATCTATGGCTACACCTTC

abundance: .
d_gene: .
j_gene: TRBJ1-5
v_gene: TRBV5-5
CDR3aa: CASSLAGRVGMGNQPQHF
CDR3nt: TGTGCCAGCAGCTTGGCGGGCAGGGTAGGAATGGGCAATCAGCCCCAGCATTTT

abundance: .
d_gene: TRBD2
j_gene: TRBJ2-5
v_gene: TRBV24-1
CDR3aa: CATSDRQGRLAGGRETQYF
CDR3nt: TGTGCCACCAGTGACCGACAGGGCCGACTAGCGGGGGGGCGAGAGACCCAGTACTTC

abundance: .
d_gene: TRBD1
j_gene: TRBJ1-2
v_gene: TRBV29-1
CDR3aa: CSVSDRGDYGYTF
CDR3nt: TGCAGCGTATCGGACAGGGGAGACTATGGCTACACCTTC

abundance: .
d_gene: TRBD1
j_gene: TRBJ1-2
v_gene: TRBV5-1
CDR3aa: CASSLTGQGASRYTF
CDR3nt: TGCGCCAGCAGCTTAACGGGACAGGGGGCGAGTCGCTACACCTTC

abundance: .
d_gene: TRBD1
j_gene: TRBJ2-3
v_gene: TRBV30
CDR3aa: CAWSQRGTDPQYF
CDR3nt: TGTGCCTGGAGCCAAAGAGGGACAGATCCGCAGTATTTT

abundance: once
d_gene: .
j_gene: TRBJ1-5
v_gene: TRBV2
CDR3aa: CASSEWAGNQPQHF
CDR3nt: TGTGCCAGCAGTGAGTGGGCAGGCAATCAGCCCCAGCATTTT

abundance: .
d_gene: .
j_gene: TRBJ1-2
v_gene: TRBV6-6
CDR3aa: CASSYGGEGSIYGYTF
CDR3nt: TGTGCCAGCAGTTACGGGGGGGAGGGGTCCATCTATGGCTACACCTTC

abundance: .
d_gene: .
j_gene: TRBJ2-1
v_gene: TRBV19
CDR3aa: CASSTTKGLIEQFF
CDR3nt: TGTGCCAGTAGTACCACGAAAGGACTTATTGAGCAGTTCTTC

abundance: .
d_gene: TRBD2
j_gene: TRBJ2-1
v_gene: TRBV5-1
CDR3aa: CASSLSGSLYNEQFF
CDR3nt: TGCGCCAGCAGCTTAAGCGGGAGCCTTTACAATGAGCAGTTCTTC

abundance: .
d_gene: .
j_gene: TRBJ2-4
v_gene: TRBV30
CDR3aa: CAWSVHGEALGGKNIQYF
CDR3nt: TGTGCCTGGAGTGTACATGGCGAAGCGCTAGGAGGCAAAAACATTCAGTACTTC

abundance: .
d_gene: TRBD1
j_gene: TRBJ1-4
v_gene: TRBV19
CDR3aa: CASSRGVGGNEKLFF
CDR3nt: TGTGCCAGTAGCAGGGGGGTAGGGGGAAATGAAAAACTGTTTTTT

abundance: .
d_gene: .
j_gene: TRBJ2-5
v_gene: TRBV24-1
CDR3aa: CATSDPGWGQGAPETQYF
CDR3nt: TGTGCCACCAGTGACCCGGGGTGGGGGCAAGGGGCCCCCGAGACCCAGTACTTC

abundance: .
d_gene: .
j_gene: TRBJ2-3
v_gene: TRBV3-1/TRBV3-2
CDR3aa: CASSQDLWVEGTDTQYF
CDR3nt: TGTGCCAGCAGCCAAGATCTGTGGGTAGAGGGCACAGATACGCAGTATTTT

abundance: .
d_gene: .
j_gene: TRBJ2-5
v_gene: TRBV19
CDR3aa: CASSQQGPRETQYF
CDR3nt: TGTGCCAGTAGTCAGCAGGGCCCTAGAGAGACCCAGTACTTC

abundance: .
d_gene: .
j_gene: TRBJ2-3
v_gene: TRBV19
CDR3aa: CASSREYTDTQYF
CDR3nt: TGTGCCAGTAGCCGGGAATATACAGATACGCAGTATTTT

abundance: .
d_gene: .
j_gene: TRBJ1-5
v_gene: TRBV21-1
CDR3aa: CASSAPETGDQPQHF
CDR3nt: TGTGCCAGCAGCGCCCCGGAGACAGGGGATCAGCCCCAGCATTTT

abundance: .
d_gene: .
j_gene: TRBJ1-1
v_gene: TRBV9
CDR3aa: CASSVVGANTEAFF
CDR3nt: TGTGCCAGCAGCGTAGTAGGGGCGAACACTGAAGCTTTCTTT

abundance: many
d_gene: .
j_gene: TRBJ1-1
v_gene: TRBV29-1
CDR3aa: CSVLRGSWNTEAFF
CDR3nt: TGCAGCGTTTTAAGGGGCTCCTGGAACACTGAAGCTTTCTTT

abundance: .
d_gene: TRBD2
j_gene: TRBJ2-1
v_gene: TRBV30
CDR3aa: CAWSQSLGIAGDNEQFF
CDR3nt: TGTGCCTGGAGTCAATCCCTGGGGATAGCGGGAGACAATGAGCAGTTCTTC

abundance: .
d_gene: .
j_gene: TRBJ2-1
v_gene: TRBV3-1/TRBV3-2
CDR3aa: CASSHNLNEQFF
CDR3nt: TGTGCCAGCAGCCATAATTTGAATGAGCAGTTCTTC

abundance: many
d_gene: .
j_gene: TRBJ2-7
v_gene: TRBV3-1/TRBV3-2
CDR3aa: CASTPRGGGSYEQYF
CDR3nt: TGTGCCAGCACCCCCCGGGGAGGAGGAAGCTACGAGCAGTACTTC

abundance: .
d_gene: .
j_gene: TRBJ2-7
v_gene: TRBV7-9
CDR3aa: CASTQESLQYF
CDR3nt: TGTGCCAGCACCCAGGAATCCCTGCAGTACTTC

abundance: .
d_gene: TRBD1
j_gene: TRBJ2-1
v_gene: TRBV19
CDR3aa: CASDGTVHLVYNEQFF
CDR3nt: TGTGCCAGTGATGGGACAGTCCATTTGGTCTACAATGAGCAGTTCTTC

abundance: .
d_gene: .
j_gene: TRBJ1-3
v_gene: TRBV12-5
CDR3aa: CASGLVWHPSTGNTIYF
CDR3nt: TGTGCTAGTGGTTTGGTATGGCACCCGTCGACTGGAAACACCATATATTTT

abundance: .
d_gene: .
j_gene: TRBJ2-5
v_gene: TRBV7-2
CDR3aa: CASSLGATRGETQYF
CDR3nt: TGTGCCAGCAGCCTAGGGGCAACTAGAGGGGAGACCCAGTACTTC

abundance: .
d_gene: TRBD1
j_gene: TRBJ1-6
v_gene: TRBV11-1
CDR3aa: CASAARQGSSPLHF
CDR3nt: TGTGCCAGCGCGGCCCGACAGGGATCTTCACCCCTCCACTTT

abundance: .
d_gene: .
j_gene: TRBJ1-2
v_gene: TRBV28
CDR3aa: CASKFPVGGGGPYGYTF
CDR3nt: TGTGCCAGCAAGTTCCCCGTTGGCGGGGGAGGCCCCTATGGCTACACCTTC

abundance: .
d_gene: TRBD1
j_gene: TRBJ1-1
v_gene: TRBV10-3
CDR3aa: CAISESTGMHTEAFF
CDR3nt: TGTGCCATCAGTGAGTCGACAGGGATGCACACTGAAGCTTTCTTT

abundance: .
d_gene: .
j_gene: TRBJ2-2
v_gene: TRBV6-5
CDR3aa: CASAGRRATGELFF
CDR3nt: TGTGCCAGCGCGGGCCGGAGGGCCACCGGGGAGCTGTTTTTT

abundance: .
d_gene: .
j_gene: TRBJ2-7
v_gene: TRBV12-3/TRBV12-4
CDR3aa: CASSKGDYEQYF
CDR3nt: TGTGCCAGCAGTAAAGGGGACTACGAGCAGTACTTC

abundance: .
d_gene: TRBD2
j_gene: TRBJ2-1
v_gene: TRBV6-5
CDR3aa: CASRSSGGYNEQFF
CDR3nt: TGTGCCAGCAGGTCTAGCGGGGGGTACAATGAGCAGTTCTTC

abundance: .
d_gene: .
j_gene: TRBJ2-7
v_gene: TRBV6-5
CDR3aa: CASAAVGGEQYF
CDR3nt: TGTGCCAGCGCGGCAGTCGGAGGGGAGCAGTACTTC

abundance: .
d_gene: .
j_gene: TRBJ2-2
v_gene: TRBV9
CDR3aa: CASSVGGSFRANTGELFF
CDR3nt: TGTGCCAGCAGCGTGGGGGGTTCCTTCCGCGCGAACACCGGGGAGCTGTTTTTT

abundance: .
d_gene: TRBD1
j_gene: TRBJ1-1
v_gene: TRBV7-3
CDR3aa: CASSRDRGSEAFF
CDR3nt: TGTGCCAGCAGCAGGGACAGGGGCTCTGAAGCTTTCTTT

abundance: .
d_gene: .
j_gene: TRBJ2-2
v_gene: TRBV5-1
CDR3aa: CASSLPQGLTGELFF
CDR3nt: TGCGCCAGCAGCCTTCCTCAGGGCTTAACCGGGGAGCTGTTTTTT

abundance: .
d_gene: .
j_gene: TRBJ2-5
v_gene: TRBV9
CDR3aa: CASSVVAGRQETQYF
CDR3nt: TGTGCCAGCAGCGTAGTGGCGGGAAGGCAAGAGACCCAGTACTTC

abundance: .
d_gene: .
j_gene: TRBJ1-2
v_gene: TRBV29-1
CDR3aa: CSVVSGQSMYGYTF
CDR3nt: TGCAGCGTTGTGTCAGGGCAGTCTATGTATGGCTACACCTTC